This T cell receptor beta chain was identified in a study of graft-versus-host responses after intestinal transplantation. In the study overall: Every recipient underwent anti-thymocyte globulin induction, then tacrolimus and steroids for about three years.

General study results and limits: Circulating GvH clones peaking coincided with falling HvG clones soon after transplant.

For this clone: Its antigen is as yet unknown.

Sequencing used immunoSEQ multiplex PCR; TCRdb keeps in-frame clones, though not all of them. The sample yields about 51,000 clones, 89% seen once. V lost 3 bases and J lost 2, with 8 bases in between. Germline V gene data show CDR1 as KGHSH and CDR2 as LQKENI. The CDR3 length is 14 residues. The sequence derives from a human donor who was the organ donor for an intestinal transplant. The sequences come from unstimulated CD4+ T cells sorted from spleen or lymph node cells, collected before transplant. The J gene is TRBJ1-5, the V gene TRBV18, with D possibly being TRBD1 (5 bases). CDR3 bases: TGTGCCAGCTCACCCGAGACAGGCAATCAGCCCCAGCATTTT. Translating it yields CASSPETGNQPQHF.